The 7 T cell receptor beta chains given below trace back to one sample, sequenced in a study of blood T cell repertoires in COVID-19. The protocol was immunoSEQ multiplex PCR, while the TCRdb copy is restricted to in-frame clones and leaves out a portion. The table has some 210,000 clones, roughly 92% seen once; the top ten hold over 0.75%. The source material was peripheral blood. The source of these receptors is a man aged 60 to 75 with COVID-19, enrolled during active disease.

The chain couples TRBV9 to TRBJ2-1; no clear D gene. Germline values: CDR1 SGDLS, CDR2 YYNGEE. The CDR3 contains 15 residues. The germline V and J ends were trimmed by 0 bases and 6 bases, with 13 bases remaining between them. The CDR3 reads CASSVDGQVLNEQFF. The CDR3 DNA reads TGTGCCAGCAGCGTAGATGGTCAGGTTCTCAATGAGCAGTTCTTC.

This clone was seen a single time. This chain links TRBV18 with TRBJ2-3; D remains ambiguous. Germline-derived CDR1 and CDR2 are KGHSH and LQKENI. V shed 6 bases and J shed 0 bases, with 10 bases lying between them. CDR3 length: 14 residues. The CDR3 DNA sequence: TGTGCCAGCTCTGCCAGGCAGAGCACAGATACGCAGTATTTT. It yields the protein CASSARQSTDTQYF.

Here the CDR3 reads CASSPGGGQGDYGYTF. CDR3 nucleotides: TGTGCCAGCTCACCAGGTGGGGGACAGGGTGACTATGGCTACACCTTC. This chain links TRBV18 with TRBJ1-2; TRBD1 matches at 9 bases. The CDR3 totals 16 residues. Germline V CDR1 and CDR2: KGHSH, LQKENI. V lost 2 bases to trimming and J lost 3 bases; unmatched junction nucleotides: 7.

The chain is built from TRBV24-1 and TRBJ2-7; tentatively, D is TRBD2 (5 bases). The V gene lost 3 bases and the J gene lost 0 bases, with 11 bases spanning the gap. The CDR3 runs 15 residues. Germline loops: CDR1 KGHDR, CDR2 SFDVKD. The CDR3 nucleotides are TGTGCCACCAGTGATGCGGGTGACAACTCCTACGAGCAGTACTTC. The encoded protein is CATSDAGDNSYEQYF.

To note about this clone: Other DNA sequences of this sample code for an identical CDR3. CDR3 sequence (DNA): TGTGCCAGCAGCGTAGGTCAGGGCACAGATACGCAGTATTTT. Translated, it gives CASSVGQGTDTQYF. The rearrangement joins TRBV9 to TRBJ2-3; no reliable D call. This CDR3 spans 14 amino acids. Per the germline V gene, CDR1 is SGDLS and CDR2 is YYNGEE. V was shortened by 0 bases and J by 1 base, with 6 bases between the two germline ends.

The chain couples TRBV5-1 to TRBJ2-2, with 11 bases lining up with TRBD2. From germline, CDR1 is SGHRS and CDR2 YFSETQ. After removal of 4 bases from V and 6 bases from J, the junction contained 5 bases not matched to a gene. The CDR3 spans 15 residues. This CDR3 is CASSKLAGESGELFF. As DNA, the CDR3 is TGCGCCAGCAGCAAACTAGCGGGAGAGTCCGGGGAGCTGTTTTTT.

The chain joins TRBV5-1 to TRBJ2-7; a weak D match, TRBD1 (7 bases). The CDR3 is 16 amino acids. V was clipped by 0 bases and J by 3 bases, with 16 bases between them. Germline CDR1 reads SGHRS; CDR2 reads YFSETQ. The CDR3 here is CASSLAAGTAGYEQYF. CDR3 DNA: TGCGCCAGCAGCTTGGCCGCCGGGACAGCGGGCTACGAGCAGTACTTC.